This T cell receptor (beta chain) was retrieved from a study of Ad26.COV2.S vaccination and SARS-CoV-2 variants. Study at large: Intramuscular Ad26.COV2.S at 5x10^10 or 1x10^11 viral particles.

Whole-study results and caveats: Responses of T cells in total may have been underestimated by the TCR breadth and depth analyses. In vaccinated individuals, spike-specific CD8+ and CD4+ T cell responses reportedly displayed substantial breadth. Recipients given vaccine exceeded placebo recipients in spike-specific TCR breadth.

Concerning this clone: What it recognizes is unknown. At one end, the junction sequence differs from germline, possibly due to a read error.

CDR3 length equals 14 residues. Germline V gene sequence: CDR1 SNHLY, CDR2 FYNNEI. Using immunoSEQ multiplex PCR, the repertoire was profiled, and TCRdb retains in-frame clones only, with some absent. In the table there are fewer than 500,000 clones, roughly nine tenths of which are singletons. Treatment here: around 19 received Ad26.COV2.S at low or high dose, single or two shots; roughly 5 received placebo; per-sample allocation not given. Sampling was performed 63 days after the first vaccine or placebo injection. The V and J genes are TRBV2 and TRBJ2-3; 7 bases are shared with TRBD2. This material consisted of peripheral blood, taken in a trial of Ad26.COV2.S vaccine versus placebo. The receptor was isolated from a person between 18 and 59 years old who received the Ad26.COV2.S COVID-19 vaccine or a placebo. The CDR3 region is CVSRGAGGTDTQYF. CDR3 nucleotide sequence: TGTGTCAGCAGAGGTGCGGGGGGCACAGATACGCAGTATTTT.